Listed below are T cell receptor beta chains from one sample, sequenced in a study of blood T cell repertoires in COVID-19. Assay: immunoSEQ multiplex PCR; the TCRdb copy retains only in-frame clones and omits some. The repertoire includes 75,000 to 100,000 clones, less than 90% of them detected once, and 1.5% to 2% sits in the top ten. What was sequenced was peripheral blood. These receptors were obtained from a man older than 75 with acute or convalescent COVID-19. The CDR3 runs from the conserved cysteine through the conserved F or W. The order of the fields is J gene, V gene, clone size, D gene, CDR3 DNA, CDR3 protein. D genes are given only for firm matches. Expanded clones are given a class, and other clones once, few, many or no size at all.

TRBJ2-2 TRBV19 . TRBD1 TGTGCCAGTAATAGCCCCCACAGGGGGCAGAACACCGGGGAGCTGTTTTTT CASNSPHRGQNTGELFF
TRBJ1-3 TRBV7-2 . . TGTGCCAGCAGTCCTACCGGGTCAGCTGGAAACACCATATATTTT CASSPTGSAGNTIYF
TRBJ2-7 TRBV7-9 few . TGTGCCAGCAGCTCATCGCGGAGGCTCTCCTACGAGCAGTACTTC CASSSSRRLSYEQYF
TRBJ2-4 TRBV6-2/TRBV6-3 . TRBD1 TGTGCCAGCAGTTACCGGTCCCGAAGCAGGGGGCGGTACATTCAGTACTTC CASSYRSRSRGRYIQYF
TRBJ2-7 TRBV25-1 . TRBD2 TGTGCCAGCAGAAGGGAGGGCCTATACGAGCAGTACTTC CASRREGLYEQYF
TRBJ2-1 TRBV10-3 . TRBD2 TGTGCCATCAGTGAGGCTAGCGGGAGTTACAATGAGCAGTTCTTC CAISEASGSYNEQFF
TRBJ1-5 TRBV27 . . TGTGCCAGCAGCCCGTTGGGCGGGGTCCCTAATCAGCCCCAGCATTTT CASSPLGGVPNQPQHF
TRBJ2-7 TRBV20-1 . . TGCAGTGCTAGCGTCGAGCAGTACTTC CSASVEQYF
TRBJ2-3 TRBV29-1 . TRBD2 TGCAGCGTCCAGACCAGGACTAGCGTAGGGTCGGATACGCAGTATTTT CSVQTRTSVGSDTQYF
TRBJ2-5 TRBV29-1 . TRBD2 TGCAGCGTTGATTCTAGCGGGGGCCAAGAGACCCAGTACTTC CSVDSSGGQETQYF
TRBJ2-1 TRBV6-4 . TRBD2 TGTGCCAGCAGCATGACTAGCGGGAGCTTGAGTGAGCAGTTCTTC CASSMTSGSLSEQFF
TRBJ2-7 TRBV3-1/TRBV3-2 . . TGTGCCAGCAGCCAAGGGGTGACACCAAGCTACGAGCAGTACTTC CASSQGVTPSYEQYF
TRBJ2-7 TRBV5-4 once TRBD1 TGTGCCAGCAGCCCAAAAACAGGGGTCATCAGCTCCTACGAGCAGTACTTC CASSPKTGVISSYEQYF
TRBJ2-2 TRBV19 . TRBD1 TGTGCCAGTAGTTTGGGGACAGCGAACACCGGGGAGCTGTTTTTT CASSLGTANTGELFF
TRBJ2-3 TRBV7-9 . TRBD2 TGTGCCAGCAGTCCACCCCCCGGGACTAGCGGGAGAAGCACAGATACGCAGTATTTT CASSPPPGTSGRSTDTQYF
TRBJ2-7 TRBV7-2 . . TGTGCCAGCAGCTTAGCGCAGGGGCCCTACGAGCAGTACTTC CASSLAQGPYEQYF
TRBJ2-5 TRBV7-3 once . TGTGCCAGCCCTACTGGAACGACGGGCCAAGAGACCCAGTACTTC CASPTGTTGQETQYF
TRBJ1-4 TRBV21-1 . . TGTGCCAGCAGCAAAGTGCAGGGGAATAATGAAAAACTGTTTTTT CASSKVQGNNEKLFF
TRBJ2-2 TRBV18 . TRBD1 TGTGCCAGCTCACGGACAGGCACCGGGGAGCTGTTTTTT CASSRTGTGELFF
TRBJ1-2 TRBV6-6 . . TGTGCCAGCAGTTACGGGGGGGCGAGCTATGGCTACACCTTC CASSYGGASYGYTF
TRBJ1-1 TRBV19 . TRBD1 TGTGCCAGTAGTGACGACAGGGGGCCGGTCACTGAAGCTTTCTTT CASSDDRGPVTEAFF
TRBJ2-1 TRBV2 . TRBD1 TGTGCCAGCAGTCAGACAGGGCATGAGCAGTTCTTC CASSQTGHEQFF
TRBJ1-6 TRBV3-1/TRBV3-2 . . TGTGCCAGCAGCCAAGTGCAGGGCTCAAATTCACCCCTCCACTTT CASSQVQGSNSPLHF
TRBJ1-2 TRBV5-1 . . TGCGCCAGCAGACTGGTGGGGGGATCTAACTATGGCTACACCTTC CASRLVGGSNYGYTF
TRBJ1-6 TRBV7-2 . . TGTGCCAGCAGCTTAGTAGCAAATTCACCCCTCCACTTT CASSLVANSPLHF
TRBJ2-6 TRBV4-3 . TRBD2 TGCGCCAGCAGCCAGGGACTAGCGGGAGATCCCTCTGGGGCCAACGTCCTGACTTTC CASSQGLAGDPSGANVLTF
TRBJ2-1 TRBV29-1 . TRBD2 TGCAGCGTAGCAAGCGGGAGTTTGCGCCTGGAGCAGTTCTTC CSVASGSLRLEQFF
TRBJ1-2 TRBV5-4 . . TGTGCCAGCAGGGAGGGGGGGACGAACTATGGCTACACCTTC CASREGGTNYGYTF
TRBJ1-1 TRBV25-1 . . TGTGCCAGCAGTGAATACAGGGACACTGAAGCTTTCTTT CASSEYRDTEAFF
TRBJ2-1 TRBV5-6 . . TGTGCCAGCAGCTTGGGTCTAGATGGCAATGAGCAGTTCTTC CASSLGLDGNEQFF
TRBJ1-1 TRBV4-3 . TRBD1 TGCGCCAGCAGCCAAGATCTGGGGGACAGGGGACCCGAAGCTTTCTTT CASSQDLGDRGPEAFF
TRBJ2-7 TRBV5-4 . . TGTGCCAGCAGCTCCAACAGGTACGAGCAGTACTTC CASSSNRYEQYF
TRBJ2-7 TRBV28 . . TGTGCCAGCAGCTTACAGGTCTACGAGCAGTACTTC CASSLQVYEQYF
TRBJ2-7 TRBV3-1/TRBV3-2 . TRBD1 TGTGCCAGCAGCCATCGTTGGGACAGCTCCTACGAGCAGTACTTC CASSHRWDSSYEQYF
TRBJ1-6 TRBV7-9 . TRBD1 TGTGCCAGCAGCTCATCAACTCCGGGACAGGGGGCCTCACCCCTCCACTTT CASSSSTPGQGASPLHF
TRBJ1-2 TRBV14 . TRBD1 TGTGCCAGCAGCCAAACGGGACAGTCAAACTATGGCTACACCTTC CASSQTGQSNYGYTF
TRBJ1-1 TRBV6-2/TRBV6-3 . TRBD1 TGTGCCAGCAGTTGGCCGGGACAGGGTAGACCCACTGAAGCTTTCTTT CASSWPGQGRPTEAFF
TRBJ2-1 TRBV28 . . TGTGCCAGTGGGGGGGGACAATACAATGAGCAGTTCTTC CASGGGQYNEQFF
TRBJ2-3 TRBV7-9 . . TGTGCCAGCAGCTCAGCGTGGCGGGGCACAGATACGCAGTATTTT CASSSAWRGTDTQYF
TRBJ2-5 TRBV15 . . TGTGCCACCAGCAGAGATAGGGCGGGCCTCCAAGAGACCCAGTACTTC CATSRDRAGLQETQYF
TRBJ1-1 TRBV7-6 . . TGTGCCAGCAGCTTAGAGAGCAGGGGGAACACTGAAGCTTTCTTT CASSLESRGNTEAFF
TRBJ2-7 TRBV6-2/TRBV6-3 . . TGTGCCAGCAGTTACCGGGGAGGACTTTACGAGCAGTACTTC CASSYRGGLYEQYF
TRBJ1-1 TRBV19 once . TGTGCCAGTAGGGAGGAGACTGAAGCTTTCTTT CASREETEAFF
TRBJ1-1 TRBV4-1 few TRBD1 TGCGCCAGCAGCCTGCAACAGGGGGCCCCGGGGGACACTGAAGCTTTCTTT CASSLQQGAPGDTEAFF
TRBJ2-7 TRBV19 . . TGTGCCAGTAGTATCGCCCAGGGCGAAACCTACGAGCAGTACTTC CASSIAQGETYEQYF
TRBJ2-7 TRBV11-2 . TRBD2 TGTGCCAGCAGCCCCTCCGGGAGGGCTCGCTCCTACGAGCAGTACTTC CASSPSGRARSYEQYF
TRBJ2-7 TRBV28 . TRBD2 TGTGCCAGCAGTACTCTAGCGGGAGTCTCCTACGAGCAGTACTTC CASSTLAGVSYEQYF
TRBJ1-1 TRBV6-6 . . TGTGCCAGCACCAGAGGAATGAACACTGAAGCTTTCTTT CASTRGMNTEAFF
TRBJ2-7 TRBV6-1 medium-sized TRBD2 TGTGCCAGCAGTGTAGCGGGCACCTACGAGCAGTACTTC CASSVAGTYEQYF
TRBJ1-1 TRBV21-1 . . TGTGCCAGCAGCAAAACAGGGAGGGCGAACACTGAAGCTTTCTTT CASSKTGRANTEAFF
TRBJ2-1 TRBV5-1 . TRBD1 TGCGCCAGCAGCTTGGGAGGGGGCAATCAGAATGAGCAGTTCTTC CASSLGGGNQNEQFF
TRBJ1-3 TRBV3-1/TRBV3-2 . . TGTGCCAGCAGCCATTGGGCCCCGTCCTCTGGAAACACCATATATTTT CASSHWAPSSGNTIYF
TRBJ1-3 TRBV28 few . TGTGCCAGCAGTTCCTTGAGCCTCCGAGGAGACACCATATATTTT CASSSLSLRGDTIYF